Listed below are T cell receptor beta chains from one sample, sequenced in a study of CD8 T cells in cerebrospinal fluid in Alzheimer's disease. TCRdb reanalyzed the 10x single-cell sequencing reads and collapses them to one entry per CDR3 protein, without DNA. The specimen's table records under 2,000 distinct CDR3 sequences. The sample consisted of cerebrospinal fluid. These receptors all come from a human donor with mild cognitive impairment. Each CDR3 is given with its conserved first and last residue. Fields, in order: J gene, V gene, clone size, CDR3 protein. Clone size, where shown, is once, few, many, or a class for clones that have expanded.

j_gene: TRBJ2-2; v_gene: TRBV2; abundance: large; CDR3aa: CASSYTDTGELFF
j_gene: TRBJ2-7; v_gene: TRBV6-2/TRBV6-3; abundance: NA; CDR3aa: CASSYLLLLYEQYF
j_gene: TRBJ1-6; v_gene: TRBV5-7; abundance: NA; CDR3aa: CASSLWSPLHF
j_gene: TRBJ2-1; v_gene: TRBV18; abundance: hyperexpanded; CDR3aa: CASSTRDVAYNEQFF
j_gene: TRBJ2-3; v_gene: TRBV9; abundance: medium-sized; CDR3aa: CASSTLGTADTQYF
j_gene: TRBJ1-3; v_gene: TRBV27; abundance: NA; CDR3aa: CASSLQAGGNTIYF
j_gene: TRBJ2-3; v_gene: TRBV5-1; abundance: medium-sized; CDR3aa: CASSLEQGNTDTQYF
j_gene: TRBJ2-5; v_gene: TRBV5-1; abundance: medium-sized; CDR3aa: CASSSEGETQYF
j_gene: TRBJ2-1; v_gene: TRBV11-2; abundance: large; CDR3aa: CASSTDRVNEQFF
j_gene: TRBJ2-5; v_gene: TRBV3-1; abundance: medium-sized; CDR3aa: CASSQRASETQYF
j_gene: TRBJ2-7; v_gene: TRBV7-2; abundance: large; CDR3aa: CASSLGQFYEQYF
j_gene: TRBJ2-7; v_gene: TRBV2; abundance: medium-sized; CDR3aa: CASGGLQTGEQYF
j_gene: TRBJ2-2; v_gene: TRBV5-1; abundance: medium-sized; CDR3aa: CASSAGLAATGELFF
j_gene: TRBJ2-3; v_gene: TRBV5-1; abundance: medium-sized; CDR3aa: CASSSGHDGTTRIDTQYF
j_gene: TRBJ2-5; v_gene: TRBV20-1; abundance: medium-sized; CDR3aa: CSPSGAETQYF
j_gene: TRBJ2-3; v_gene: TRBV5-4; abundance: medium-sized; CDR3aa: CASRGTADTQYF
j_gene: TRBJ2-7; v_gene: TRBV10-3; abundance: NA; CDR3aa: CAISAMTEDEQYF
j_gene: TRBJ2-7; v_gene: TRBV3-1; abundance: medium-sized; CDR3aa: CASSQEKIAGGGGEQYF
j_gene: TRBJ2-1; v_gene: TRBV2; abundance: medium-sized; CDR3aa: CASRSGGTSTEQFF
j_gene: TRBJ2-6; v_gene: TRBV12-3/TRBV12-4; abundance: large; CDR3aa: CASSKDSSGANVLTF
j_gene: TRBJ1-2; v_gene: TRBV9; abundance: medium-sized; CDR3aa: CASSVLTGGYGYTF
j_gene: TRBJ2-3; v_gene: TRBV5-1; abundance: medium-sized; CDR3aa: CASSLWALTDTQYF
j_gene: TRBJ2-2; v_gene: TRBV9; abundance: medium-sized; CDR3aa: CASSPYSNRENTGELFF
j_gene: TRBJ2-7; v_gene: TRBV7-2; abundance: medium-sized; CDR3aa: CASSLLAGGTYGEQYF
j_gene: TRBJ1-5; v_gene: TRBV28; abundance: medium-sized; CDR3aa: CASSSGQTSNQPQHF
j_gene: TRBJ2-3; v_gene: TRBV5-6; abundance: NA; CDR3aa: CASSLQAIRQYF
j_gene: TRBJ2-1; v_gene: TRBV15; abundance: medium-sized; CDR3aa: CATSRPLTGRNEQFF
j_gene: TRBJ2-2; v_gene: TRBV7-2; abundance: NA; CDR3aa: CASSSRRTGDTGELFF
j_gene: TRBJ1-2; v_gene: TRBV5-4; abundance: NA; CDR3aa: CASSSSGQYGYTF
j_gene: TRBJ2-7; v_gene: TRBV7-9; abundance: large; CDR3aa: CASRGTTDSYEQYF
j_gene: TRBJ2-3; v_gene: TRBV9; abundance: medium-sized; CDR3aa: CASSASLGDTQYF
j_gene: TRBJ2-7; v_gene: TRBV6-6; abundance: medium-sized; CDR3aa: CATQGFKRESDEQYF
j_gene: TRBJ1-2; v_gene: TRBV6-5; abundance: medium-sized; CDR3aa: CASSIDRGRFGYTF
j_gene: TRBJ2-4; v_gene: TRBV5-1; abundance: large; CDR3aa: CASSLTMGNIQYF
j_gene: TRBJ2-2; v_gene: TRBV7-6; abundance: medium-sized; CDR3aa: CASSLGASGIDTGELFF
j_gene: TRBJ2-5; v_gene: TRBV10-2; abundance: medium-sized; CDR3aa: CASNSGPGTRDWETQYF
j_gene: TRBJ1-5; v_gene: TRBV29-1; abundance: medium-sized; CDR3aa: CSVGWGWGQPQHF
j_gene: TRBJ2-5; v_gene: TRBV5-4; abundance: medium-sized; CDR3aa: CASRPRGWETQYF
j_gene: TRBJ2-1; v_gene: TRBV20-1; abundance: NA; CDR3aa: CSAPDSSGTGKQFF
j_gene: TRBJ1-4; v_gene: TRBV7-2; abundance: NA; CDR3aa: CASSWRQGTNEKLFF